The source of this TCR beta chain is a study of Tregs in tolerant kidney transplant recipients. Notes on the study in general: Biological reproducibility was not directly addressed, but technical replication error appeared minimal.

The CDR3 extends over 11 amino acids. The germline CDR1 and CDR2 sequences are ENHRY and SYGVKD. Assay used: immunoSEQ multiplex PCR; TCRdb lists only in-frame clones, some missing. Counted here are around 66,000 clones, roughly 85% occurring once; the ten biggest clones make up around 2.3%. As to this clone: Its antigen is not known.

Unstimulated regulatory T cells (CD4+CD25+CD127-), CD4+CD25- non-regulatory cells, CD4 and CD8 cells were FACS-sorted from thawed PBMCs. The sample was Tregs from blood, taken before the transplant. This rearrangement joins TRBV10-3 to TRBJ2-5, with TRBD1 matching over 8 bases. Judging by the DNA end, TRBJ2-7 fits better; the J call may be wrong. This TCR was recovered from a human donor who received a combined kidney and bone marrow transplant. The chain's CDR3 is CALGQGAEQYF. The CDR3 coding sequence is TGTGCCCTTGGACAGGGAGCCGAGCAGTACTTC.